This entry lists 32 T cell receptor beta chains sequenced from one sample in a study of cytomegalovirus exposure and HLA in healthy donors. PCR was performed using 60 Vbeta and 13 Jbeta primers. TCRdb's table, derived via immunoSEQ multiplex PCR, lists solely in-frame clones and lacks some. Among around 150,000 clones listed, roughly 79% were seen once. Source material: PBMCs. The receptors stem from a woman in her forties or fifties in good health and CMV-seronegative.

The chain links TRBV13 to TRBJ1-2; 7 nucleotides match TRBD1. The V segment lost 5 bases and the J segment 2 bases; nucleotides outside the gene matches: 14. The CDR3 is 17 residues long. CDR1 is PRHDT and CDR2 is FYEKMQ in the germline V gene (reference sequence). CDR3 coding DNA: TGTGCCAGCAGCCCCACAGGGGAAGGGACGTCGAACTATGGCTACACCTTC. Translating it yields CASSPTGEGTSNYGYTF.

This clone was observed a handful of times. The V call is TRBV7-2, the J call TRBJ1-3; D gene uncertain. This CDR3 region has 15 residues. The germline V gene has CDR1 SGHTA and CDR2 FQGNSA. V shed 2 bases and J shed 0 bases, with 8 bases lying between them. The CDR3 sequence is CASSLIPDSGNTIYF. The CDR3 DNA reads as TGTGCCAGCAGCTTAATCCCAGACTCTGGAAACACCATATATTTT.

V is TRBV14 and J is TRBJ2-6; D is possibly TRBD1 (6 bases). Germline V lookup: CDR1 SGHDN, CDR2 FVKESK. The V end lost 3 bases, the J end lost 2 bases, and 8 bases lay between the germline ends. The CDR3 runs 15 residues. As DNA, the CDR3 is TGTGCCAGCAGCCAGGGGACACCTGGGGCCAACGTCCTGACTTTC. This sequence encodes CASSQGTPGANVLTF. The entire variable domain, with the rest obtained from reference TRBV14 and TRBJ2-6, is as follows: EAGVTQFPSHSVIEKGQTVTLRCDPISGHDNLYWYRRVMGKEIKFLLHFVKESKQDESGMPNNRFLAERTGGTYSTLKVQPAELEDSGVYFCASSQGTPGANVLTFGAGSRLTVL.

The J gene is TRBJ2-1, the V gene TRBV7-2; the match to TRBD2 covers 10 bases. The CDR3 contains 14 residues. The V and J ends lost 5 bases and 6 bases, in that order; junction bases with no gene match: 4. Per germline, CDR1 SGHTA and CDR2 FQGNSA. The CDR3 nucleotides are TGTGCCAGCAGCCCAAGACTAGCGGGCAATGAGCAGTTCTTC. Its protein is CASSPRLAGNEQFF.

This clone occurred a few times. The chain carries TRBV5-1 and TRBJ2-2, with TRBD2 as a possible D gene (6 bases). V was pared by 4 bases and J by 2 bases, with 15 bases between. This CDR3 region has 16 residues. Looked up from germline, CDR1 is SGHRS and CDR2 is YFSETQ. The CDR3 DNA reads as TGCGCCAGCAGCCGGGACGGGAGAGTCAACACCGGGGAGCTGTTTTTT. Residues: CASSRDGRVNTGELFF.

This chain connects TRBV19 to TRBJ2-1; 9 bases are shared with TRBD1. CDR1 and CDR2 from the germline V gene are LNHDA and SQIVND (reference sequence). There are 15 residues in the CDR3. The trim removed 5 bases at V and 7 bases at J, leaving 9 bases unmatched. The CDR3 sequence is CASSWGQGVGNEQFF. Here the CDR3 DNA reads TGTGCCAGTAGTTGGGGACAGGGAGTAGGAAATGAGCAGTTCTTC.

The genes are TRBV5-8 and TRBJ1-1, with 9 bases fitting TRBD1. The V segment lost 4 bases and the J segment 3 bases; nucleotides outside the gene matches: 4. Germline CDR1 reads SGHTS; CDR2 reads YDEGEE. The CDR3 totals 14 residues. CDR3 in amino acids: CASSHRTGDTEAFF. The CDR3 DNA reads as TGTGCCAGCAGCCACAGGACAGGGGACACTGAAGCTTTCTTT.

The rearrangement links TRBV5-4 to TRBJ1-2; D may be TRBD1 (6 bases). The V gene lost 5 bases and the J gene lost 3 bases, with 14 bases spanning the gap. CDR1 is SGHNT and CDR2 is YYREEE in the germline V gene (reference sequence). This CDR3 is 14 amino acids long. DNA of the CDR3: TGTGCCAGCAGTACTTATAAGGGGGACTATGGCTACACCTTC. Translation: CASSTYKGDYGYTF.

The rearrangement uses TRBV2 and TRBJ2-5, with 10 bases identical to TRBD2. Per germline, CDR1 SNHLY and CDR2 FYNNEI. The CDR3 contains 15 residues. V trimming: 3 bases; J trimming: 3 bases; junction bases outside the gene matches: 4. The CDR3 protein is CASSDWLAGEETQYF. CDR3 sequence (DNA): TGTGCCAGCAGTGACTGGCTAGCGGGGGAAGAGACCCAGTACTTC.

J is TRBJ2-4 and V is TRBV2; no definite D call. This CDR3 comprises 16 residues. Trimming took 1 base from V and 0 from J, leaving 10 bases between them. Per germline, CDR1 SNHLY and CDR2 FYNNEI. In DNA form, the CDR3 reads TGTGCCAGCAGTGAAGGTCCTCTCGGAGCCAAAAACATTCAGTACTTC. Translation: CASSEGPLGAKNIQYF.

The rearrangement joins TRBV11-2 to TRBJ1-4; 8 positions agree with TRBD1. The length of the CDR3 is 18 residues. The germline gives CDR1 SGHAT, CDR2 FQNNGV. V shed 6 bases and J 8 bases; nucleotides not matched to a gene: 20. The CDR3 nucleotides are TGTGCCAGCAGGACCCCAGATTTCGGACAGGGTTTATGGGAAAAACTGTTTTTT. Translated, it gives CASRTPDFGQGLWEKLFF. The full variable domain, completed using reference TRBV11-2 and TRBJ1-4, is EAGVAQSPRYKIIEKRQSVAFWCNPISGHATLYWYQQILGQGPKLLIQFQNNGVVDDSQLPKDRFSAERLKGVDSTLKIQPAKLEDSAVYLCASRTPDFGQGLWEKLFFGSGTQLSVL.

This chain connects TRBV15 to TRBJ2-5; tentatively, D is TRBD1 (7 bases). This CDR3 region has 15 residues. Germline V lookup: CDR1 LNHNV, CDR2 YYDKDF (reference sequence). V lost 3 bases and J lost 5, with 16 bases in between. This CDR3 is CATSRDTGAGETQYF. CDR3 DNA: TGTGCCACCAGCAGGGATACAGGGGCGGGGGAGACCCAGTACTTC.

This clone was counted only a few times. The junction does not match germline at one end; this may be a read error. The rearrangement uses TRBV6-5 and TRBJ1-5; 7 bases fit TRBD1. Germline-derived CDR1 and CDR2 are MNHEY and SVGAGI. The CDR3 loop spans 16 amino acids. CDR3 protein: CASSSLDRISSQPQHF. CDR3 nucleotides: TGTGCCAGCAGTTCCCTGGACAGGATTAGCAGTCAGCCCCAGCATTTT.

The chain uses TRBV7-2 and TRBJ1-1; weak D call: TRBD1 (6 bases). Trimming took 1 base from V and 1 from J, leaving 10 bases between them. The CDR3 has 15 residues. The V gene's germline CDR1 is SGHTA and CDR2 FQGNSA. CDR3 loop: CASSLVQGTNTEAFF. CDR3 nucleotides: TGTGCCAGCAGCTTAGTGCAGGGGACGAACACTGAAGCTTTCTTT.

The chain combines TRBV15 with TRBJ1-6; unclear D gene. Germline assignment: CDR1 LNHNV and CDR2 YYDKDF (reference sequence). The CDR3 contains 14 residues. V lost 3 bases and J 12 bases, leaving 15 bases between the germline ends. The CDR3 reads CATSRSLWEVPLHF. CDR3 in DNA: TGTGCCACCAGCAGGAGTCTTTGGGAGGTACCCCTCCACTTT.

The chain uses TRBV7-2 and TRBJ2-5; TRBD2 agrees at 12 bases. With V trimmed by 5 bases and J by 1 base, 5 bases remained unmatched. CDR1 SGHTA and CDR2 FQGNSA come from the germline V gene. This CDR3 region has 16 residues. Written as DNA, the CDR3 is TGTGCCAGCAGCACCGGACTAGCGGGAACCCAAGAGACCCAGTACTTC. Protein sequence: CASSTGLAGTQETQYF.

The sample holds a few counts of this clone. The chain carries TRBV19 and TRBJ1-1; 7 bases fit TRBD1. V lost 7 bases, J lost 5 bases, and 7 bases stayed unmatched. CDR3 size: 13 residues. CDR1 is LNHDA and CDR2 is SQIVND in the germline V gene (reference sequence). The CDR3 reads CASIHGTDTEAFF. The CDR3 region has the DNA TGTGCCAGTATTCACGGGACAGATACTGAAGCTTTCTTT. Combining the CDR3 with reference TRBV19 and TRBJ1-1 gives the whole variable domain DGGITQSPKYLFRKEGQNVTLSCEQNLNHDAMYWYRQDPGQGLRLIYYSQIVNDFQKGDIAEGYSVSREKKESFPLTVTSAQKNPTAFYLCASIHGTDTEAFFGQGTRLTVV.

This clone appeared a single time. The chain recombines TRBV4-2 with TRBJ2-3; 7 positions match TRBD2. This CDR3 contains 15 residues. CDR1 and CDR2 (germline): LGHNA, YNFKEQ. V shed 6 bases, J shed 4 bases, and the junction held 10 bases outside the gene matches. The CDR3 DNA follows: TGTGCCAGCAGTCAGGACCTAGCGGCGGCAGATACGCAGTATTTT. This sequence encodes CASSQDLAAADTQYF.

This sequence joins TRBV4-2 and TRBJ1-2; 9 bases are shared with TRBD1. This CDR3 is 15 amino acids long. V lost 1 base to trimming and J lost 8 bases; unmatched junction nucleotides: 8. Germline lookup yields CDR1 LGHNA and CDR2 YNFKEQ. CDR3 sequence reads: CASSQGDRGGSGYTF. CDR3 in DNA: TGTGCCAGCAGCCAAGGTGACAGGGGGGGTAGCGGCTACACCTTC.

This clone has only one observation. The V and J genes are TRBV11-3 and TRBJ1-1; 7 nucleotides align to TRBD1. Losses at the gene ends were 6 bases for V and 4 bases for J; bases not matched to a gene: 14. This CDR3 is 16 amino acids long. The germline gives CDR1 SGHNT, CDR2 YENEEA. CDR3 DNA: TGTGCCAGCAGTTTCGGAGGGGGCGATGGTACCACTGAAGCTTTCTTT. Its protein product is CASSFGGGDGTTEAFF.

The chain is built from TRBV28 and TRBJ2-7; no definite D call. Trimming left V 2 bases short and J 4 bases short, with 15 bases between. The germline V gene has CDR1 MDHEN and CDR2 SYDVKM. The CDR3 covers 15 residues. CDR3 loop: CASSLPRGGYYEQYF. The DNA for the CDR3 is TGTGCCAGCAGTTTACCCCGAGGTGGGTATTACGAGCAGTACTTC.

This clone was recorded once. V is TRBV2 and J is TRBJ2-1; D not resolved. The CDR3 runs to 13 residues. Germline V lookup: CDR1 SNHLY, CDR2 FYNNEI. The V and J ends lost 6 bases and 9 bases respectively, with 15 bases between them. The DNA of the CDR3 is TGTGCCAGCAGCGAATCTGGCACTACTGAGCAGTTCTTC. Protein: CASSESGTTEQFF.

The rearrangement links TRBV7-2 to TRBJ1-2, with D possibly being TRBD1 (5 bases). The germline CDR1 and CDR2 sequences are SGHTA and FQGNSA. There are 16 residues in the CDR3. V was shortened by 2 bases and J by 7 bases, with 20 bases between the two germline ends. In DNA form, the CDR3 reads TGTGCCAGCAGCTTATTTTCGGGACGGGGGTTTTCTGGCTACACCTTC. Protein: CASSLFSGRGFSGYTF.

This chain uses TRBV7-2 with TRBJ1-5; D is perhaps TRBD1 (5 bases). CDR1 is SGHTA, CDR2 FQGNSA, per germline. Trimming cost V 5 bases and J 1 base, with 9 bases left between them. This CDR3 has 14 amino acids. This CDR3 reads CASSLDRSNQPQHF. The CDR3 DNA reads as TGTGCCAGCAGCCTAGACAGAAGCAATCAGCCCCAGCATTTT.

The chain couples TRBV5-1 to TRBJ1-5, with unresolved D. The V and J ends lost 1 base and 4 bases respectively, with 6 bases between them. Germline V gives CDR1 SGHRS, CDR2 YFSETQ. There are 13 residues in the CDR3. The CDR3 DNA is TGCGCCAGCAGCTTGCGGGAGAATCAGCCCCAGCATTTT. Encoded protein: CASSLRENQPQHF.

Remarks on this clone: One junction end does not reproduce the germline sequence, and a read error may be involved. The CDR3 DNA is TGTTCCAGCAGCTTAGGGGACAGGGGGCCGCCCCAGCATTTT. Translating gives CSSSLGDRGPPQHF. The chain combines TRBV7-9 with TRBJ1-5; 12 bases map to TRBD1. The CDR3 is made up of 14 amino acids. CDR1 is SEHNR, CDR2 FQNEAQ, per germline (reference sequence).

V gene TRBV5-5 combines with J gene TRBJ2-2; a weak D match, TRBD2 (7 bases). The CDR3 extends over 16 amino acids. The ends were cut back, 3 bases at V and 0 bases at J, with 12 bases in the middle. In germline, CDR1 is SGHKS, CDR2 YYEKEE (reference sequence). The CDR3 sequence: CASSSSGGANTGELFF. CDR3 DNA sequence: TGTGCCAGCAGCTCCTCGGGGGGCGCGAACACCGGGGAGCTGTTTTTT.

V is TRBV2 and J is TRBJ1-1; TRBD1 might be the D (5 bases). The V end lost 2 bases, the J end lost 0 bases, and 22 bases lay between the germline ends. Germline CDR1 is SNHLY and CDR2 is FYNNEI. The CDR3 loop spans 19 amino acids. Here the CDR3 reads CASSEPMGRGEVLNTEAFF. The CDR3 nucleotides are TGTGCCAGCAGTGAACCTATGGGACGGGGGGAGGTATTGAACACTGAAGCTTTCTTT.

V gene TRBV11-3 combines with J gene TRBJ2-2, with 7 nucleotides matching TRBD1. The CDR3 loop spans 17 amino acids. Germline loops: CDR1 SGHNT, CDR2 YENEEA. Trimming cost V 6 bases and J 6 bases; bases outside gene matches: 16. In DNA form, the CDR3 reads TGTGCCAGCAGTTTCCAGCCCCCAGGGGGAATTCCCGGGGAGCTGTTTTTT. Translating gives CASSFQPPGGIPGELFF.

The CDR3 DNA sequence: TGTGCCAGCAGCTTAAGACTAGCGGGGGGTGGTTACGAGCAGTACTTC. Protein: CASSLRLAGGGYEQYF. The chain links TRBV7-2 to TRBJ2-7, with 13 bases matching TRBD2. The CDR3 spans 16 residues. CDR1 is SGHTA and CDR2 is FQGNSA in the germline V gene. Trimming cost V 2 bases and J 4 bases; bases outside gene matches: 5.

This clone has only one observation. This sequence joins TRBV19 and TRBJ1-6; D call uncertain. V gave up 3 bases and J gave up 9 bases, with 12 bases separating them. CDR3 size: 14 residues. Germline CDR1 is LNHDA and CDR2 is SQIVND (reference sequence). DNA for the CDR3: TGTGCCAGTAGTATGTCCGGGGAGAGTTCACCCCTCCACTTT. This gives the protein CASSMSGESSPLHF. Combining the CDR3 with reference TRBV19 and TRBJ1-6 gives the whole variable domain DGGITQSPKYLFRKEGQNVTLSCEQNLNHDAMYWYRQDPGQGLRLIYYSQIVNDFQKGDIAEGYSVSREKKESFPLTVTSAQKNPTAFYLCASSMSGESSPLHFGNGTRLTVT.

The CDR3 here is CASTSGYWNEQFF. The CDR3 DNA reads TGTGCCAGCACTTCAGGCTACTGGAATGAGCAGTTCTTC. The chain employs TRBV28 and TRBJ2-1; D gene uncertain. V shed 7 bases and J shed 7 bases, with 14 bases lying between them. This CDR3 has 13 amino acids. The germline V gene encodes CDR1 MDHEN and CDR2 SYDVKM.